The count of the clone carrying this TCR beta chain is one. The data were taken from a study of blood T cell repertoires in COVID-19. Background on the study: The origin of the acute and convalescent COVID-19 samples was the United States, Italy and Spain.

Here immunoSEQ multiplex PCR was the method, and the copy in TCRdb shows in-frame clones only, minus some. The data contain about 230,000 clones, around 86% of them singletons. This TCR came from a man aged 45-65 years with COVID-19, enrolled during active disease. What was sequenced was peripheral blood.

DNA of the CDR3: TGCGCCACAAGGGTGGAGGCGCGGACAGATACGCAGTATTTT. It encodes CATRVEARTDTQYF. J is TRBJ2-3 and V is TRBV5-1; perhaps TRBD2 as D (5 bases). The CDR3 runs 14 residues. Germline V gene data show CDR1 as SGHRS and CDR2 as YFSETQ. Trimming removed 9 bases at V and 3 bases at J, with 17 bases between.